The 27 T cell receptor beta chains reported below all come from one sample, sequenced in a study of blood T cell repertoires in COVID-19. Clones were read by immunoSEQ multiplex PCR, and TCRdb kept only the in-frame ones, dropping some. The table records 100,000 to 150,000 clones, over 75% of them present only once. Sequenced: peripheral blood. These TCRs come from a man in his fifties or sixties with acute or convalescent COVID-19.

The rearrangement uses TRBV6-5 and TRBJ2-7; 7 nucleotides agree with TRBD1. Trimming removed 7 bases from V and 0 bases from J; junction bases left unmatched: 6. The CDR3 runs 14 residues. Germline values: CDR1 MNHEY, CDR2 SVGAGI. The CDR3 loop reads CASKSGQISYEQYF. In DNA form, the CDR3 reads TGTGCCAGCAAGTCGGGACAGATCTCCTACGAGCAGTACTTC.

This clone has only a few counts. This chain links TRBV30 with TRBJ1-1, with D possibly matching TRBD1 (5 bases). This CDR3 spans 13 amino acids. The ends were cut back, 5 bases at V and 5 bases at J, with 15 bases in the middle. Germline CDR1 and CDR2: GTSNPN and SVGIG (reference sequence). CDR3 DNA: TGTGCCTGGGTGCTCCAGGGTGGTACTGAAGCTTTCTTT. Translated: CAWVLQGGTEAFF.

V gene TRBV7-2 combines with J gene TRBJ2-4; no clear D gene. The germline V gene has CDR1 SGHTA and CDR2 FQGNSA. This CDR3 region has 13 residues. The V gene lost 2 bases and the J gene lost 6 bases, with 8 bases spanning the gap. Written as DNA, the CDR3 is TGTGCCAGCAGCTTATCGGGTACAAACATTCAGTACTTC. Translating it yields CASSLSGTNIQYF.

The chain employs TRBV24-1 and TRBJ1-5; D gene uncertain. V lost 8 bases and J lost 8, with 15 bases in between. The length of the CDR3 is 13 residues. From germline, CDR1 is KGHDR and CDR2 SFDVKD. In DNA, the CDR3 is TGTGCCACCAACCCGATGACTGAAGAGCCCCAGCATTTT. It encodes CATNPMTEEPQHF.

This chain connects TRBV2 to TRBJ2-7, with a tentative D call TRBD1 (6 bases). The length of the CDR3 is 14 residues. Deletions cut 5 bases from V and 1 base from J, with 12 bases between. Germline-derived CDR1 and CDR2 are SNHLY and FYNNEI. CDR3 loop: CASSRVRGSYEQYF. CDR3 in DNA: TGTGCCAGCAGTCGAGTCAGGGGATCCTACGAGCAGTACTTC.

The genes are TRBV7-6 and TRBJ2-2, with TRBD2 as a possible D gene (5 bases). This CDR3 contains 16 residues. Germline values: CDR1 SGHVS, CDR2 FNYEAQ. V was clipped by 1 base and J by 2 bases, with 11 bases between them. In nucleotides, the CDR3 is TGTGCCAGCAGCTTAGAACTCGCTAGCAACACCGGGGAGCTGTTTTTT. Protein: CASSLELASNTGELFF.

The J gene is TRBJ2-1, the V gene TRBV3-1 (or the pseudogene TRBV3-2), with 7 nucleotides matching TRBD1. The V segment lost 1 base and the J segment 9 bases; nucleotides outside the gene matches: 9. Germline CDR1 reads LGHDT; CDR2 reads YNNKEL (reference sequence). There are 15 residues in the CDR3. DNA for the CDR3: TGTGCCAGCAGCCAAGTAGGAAGGGGGCTTGGTGAGCAGTTCTTC. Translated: CASSQVGRGLGEQFF.

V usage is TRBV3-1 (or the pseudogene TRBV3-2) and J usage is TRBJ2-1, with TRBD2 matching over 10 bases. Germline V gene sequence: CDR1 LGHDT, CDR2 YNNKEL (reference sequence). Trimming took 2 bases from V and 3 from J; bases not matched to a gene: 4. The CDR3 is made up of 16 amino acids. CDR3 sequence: CASSQLGLADYNEQFF. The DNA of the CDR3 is TGTGCCAGCAGCCAACTTGGACTAGCGGACTACAATGAGCAGTTCTTC.

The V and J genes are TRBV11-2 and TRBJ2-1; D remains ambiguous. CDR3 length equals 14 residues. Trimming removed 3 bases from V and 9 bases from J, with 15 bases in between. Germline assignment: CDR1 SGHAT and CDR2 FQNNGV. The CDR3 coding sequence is TGTGCCAGCAGCTTTATGCCAGCGACGACTGAGCAGTTCTTC. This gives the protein CASSFMPATTEQFF.

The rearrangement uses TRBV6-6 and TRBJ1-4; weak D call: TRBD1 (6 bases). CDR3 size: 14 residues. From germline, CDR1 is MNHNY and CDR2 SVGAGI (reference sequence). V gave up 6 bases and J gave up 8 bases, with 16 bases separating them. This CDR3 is CASSFGTIGEKLFF. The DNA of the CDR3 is TGTGCCAGCAGCTTCGGGACAATAGGCGAAAAACTGTTTTTT.

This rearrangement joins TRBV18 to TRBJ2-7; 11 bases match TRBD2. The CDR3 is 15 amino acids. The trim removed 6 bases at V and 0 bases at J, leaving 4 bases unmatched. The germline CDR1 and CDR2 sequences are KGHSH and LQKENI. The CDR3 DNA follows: TGTGCCAGCTCGCTTAGCGGGAGGGTCTCCTACGAGCAGTACTTC. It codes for CASSLSGRVSYEQYF.

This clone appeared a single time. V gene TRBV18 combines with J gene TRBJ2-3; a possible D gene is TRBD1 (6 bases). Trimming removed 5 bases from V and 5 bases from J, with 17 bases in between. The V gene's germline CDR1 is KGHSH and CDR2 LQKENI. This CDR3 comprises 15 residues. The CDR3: CASSSLRTEGDTQYF. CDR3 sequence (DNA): TGTGCCAGCTCAAGCCTCAGGACAGAAGGAGATACGCAGTATTTT.

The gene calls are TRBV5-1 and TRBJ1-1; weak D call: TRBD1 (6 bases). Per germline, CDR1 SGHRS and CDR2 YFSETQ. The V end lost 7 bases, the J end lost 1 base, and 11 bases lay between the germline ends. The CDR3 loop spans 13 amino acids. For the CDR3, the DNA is TGCGCCAGCTACAAACAGGGGAACACTGAAGCTTTCTTT. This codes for CASYKQGNTEAFF. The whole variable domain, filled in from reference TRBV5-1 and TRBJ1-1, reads KAGVTQTPRYLIKTRGQQVTLSCSPISGHRSVSWYQQTPGQGLQFLFEYFSETQRNKGNFPGRFSGRQFSNSRSEMNVSTLELGDSALYLCASYKQGNTEAFFGQGTRLTVV.

Written as DNA, the CDR3 is TGTGCCAGCAGGGGAGGGACACCGAACACTGAAGCTTTCTTT. It codes for CASRGGTPNTEAFF. The genes are TRBV28 and TRBJ1-1, with D possibly matching TRBD1 (6 bases). V was shortened by 6 bases and J by 1 base, with 12 bases between the two germline ends. This CDR3 spans 14 amino acids. Germline V gene lookup returns CDR1 MDHEN and CDR2 SYDVKM.

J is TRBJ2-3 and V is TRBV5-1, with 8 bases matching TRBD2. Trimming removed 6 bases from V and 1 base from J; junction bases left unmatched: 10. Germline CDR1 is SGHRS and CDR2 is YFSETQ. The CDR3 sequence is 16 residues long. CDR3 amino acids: CASNHGGGAGTDTQYF. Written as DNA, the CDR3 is TGCGCCAGCAACCACGGGGGGGGCGCAGGCACAGATACGCAGTATTTT.

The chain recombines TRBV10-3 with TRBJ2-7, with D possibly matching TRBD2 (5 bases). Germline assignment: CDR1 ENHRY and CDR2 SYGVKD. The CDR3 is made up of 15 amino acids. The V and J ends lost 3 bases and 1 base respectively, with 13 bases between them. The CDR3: CAISDWRSGSYEQYF. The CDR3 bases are TGTGCCATCAGTGATTGGCGATCGGGGTCCTACGAGCAGTACTTC.

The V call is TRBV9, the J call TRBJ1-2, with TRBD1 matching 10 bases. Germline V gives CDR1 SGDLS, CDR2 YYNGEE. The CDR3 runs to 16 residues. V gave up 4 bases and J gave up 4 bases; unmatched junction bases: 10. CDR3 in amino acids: CASSSETGGFSYGYTF. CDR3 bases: TGTGCCAGCAGCTCAGAGACAGGGGGCTTTTCCTATGGCTACACCTTC.

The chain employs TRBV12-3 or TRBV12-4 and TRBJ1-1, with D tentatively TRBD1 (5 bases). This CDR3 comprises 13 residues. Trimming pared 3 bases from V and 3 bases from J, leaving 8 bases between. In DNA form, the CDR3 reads TGTGCCAGCAGTTTTGGGGGGGACACTGAAGCTTTCTTT. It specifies CASSFGGDTEAFF.

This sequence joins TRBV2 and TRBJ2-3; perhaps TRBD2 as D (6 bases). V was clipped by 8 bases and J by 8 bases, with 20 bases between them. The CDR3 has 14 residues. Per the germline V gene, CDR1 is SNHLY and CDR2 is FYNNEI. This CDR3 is CASSQTRGDSTQYF. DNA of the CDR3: TGTGCCAGCTCACAGACTAGAGGTGATAGTACGCAGTATTTT. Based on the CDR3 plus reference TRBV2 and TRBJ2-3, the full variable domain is EPEVTQTPSHQVTQMGQEVILRCVPISNHLYFYWYRQILGQKVEFLVSFYNNEISEKSEIFDDQFSVERPDGSNFTLKIRSTKLEDSAMYFCASSQTRGDSTQYFGPGTRLTVL.

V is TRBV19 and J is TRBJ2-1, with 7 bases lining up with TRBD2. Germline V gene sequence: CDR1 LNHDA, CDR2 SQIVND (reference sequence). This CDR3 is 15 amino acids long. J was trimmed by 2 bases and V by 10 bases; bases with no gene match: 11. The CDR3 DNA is TGTGCCACTAAAAGGGCTAGCGGCCCCTACAATGAGCAGTTCTTC. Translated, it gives CATKRASGPYNEQFF.

CDR3 nucleotides: TGTGCCAGCAGCCTCGGGACTCACCGGGATGGCTACACCTTC. This sequence encodes CASSLGTHRDGYTF. The chain uses TRBV7-2 and TRBJ1-2; perhaps TRBD1 as D (5 bases). Trimming removed 5 bases at V and 6 bases at J, with 16 bases between. The CDR3 extends over 14 amino acids. Germline lookup yields CDR1 SGHTA and CDR2 FQGNSA. The full variable domain, in which reference TRBV7-2 and TRBJ1-2 provide the parts outside the CDR3, is GAGVSQSPSNKVTEKGKDVELRCDPISGHTALYWYRQSLGQGLEFLIYFQGNSAPDKSGLPSDRFSAERTGGSVSTLTIQRTQQEDSAVYLCASSLGTHRDGYTFGSGTRLTVV.

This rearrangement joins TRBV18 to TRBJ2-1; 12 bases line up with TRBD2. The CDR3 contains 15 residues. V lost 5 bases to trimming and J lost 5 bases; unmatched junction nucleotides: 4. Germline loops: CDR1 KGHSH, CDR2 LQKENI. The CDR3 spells CASSSGLAGNNEQFF. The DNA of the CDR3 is TGTGCCAGCTCATCAGGACTAGCGGGAAACAATGAGCAGTTCTTC.

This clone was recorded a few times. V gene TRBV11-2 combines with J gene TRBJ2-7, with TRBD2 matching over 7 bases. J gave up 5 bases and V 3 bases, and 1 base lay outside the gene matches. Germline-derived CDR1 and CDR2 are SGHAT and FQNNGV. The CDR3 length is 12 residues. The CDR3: CASSFGTNEQYF. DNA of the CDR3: TGTGCCAGCAGCTTCGGGACTAACGAGCAGTACTTC.

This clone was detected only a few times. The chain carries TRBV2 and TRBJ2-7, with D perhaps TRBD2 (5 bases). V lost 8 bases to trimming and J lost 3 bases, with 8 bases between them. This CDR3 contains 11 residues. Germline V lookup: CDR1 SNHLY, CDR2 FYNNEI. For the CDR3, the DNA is TGTGCCAGCGAGGGAAGCTACGAGCAGTACTTC. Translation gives CASEGSYEQYF. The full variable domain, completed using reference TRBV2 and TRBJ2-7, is EPEVTQTPSHQVTQMGQEVILRCVPISNHLYFYWYRQILGQKVEFLVSFYNNEISEKSEIFDDQFSVERPDGSNFTLKIRSTKLEDSAMYFCASEGSYEQYFGPGTRLTVT.

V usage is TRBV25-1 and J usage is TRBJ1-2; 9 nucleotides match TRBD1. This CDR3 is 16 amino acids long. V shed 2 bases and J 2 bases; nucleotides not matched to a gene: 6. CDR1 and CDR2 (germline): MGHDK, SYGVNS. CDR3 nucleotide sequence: TGTGCCAGCAGTGAACCTGGGACAGGGCTCAACTATGGCTACACCTTC. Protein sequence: CASSEPGTGLNYGYTF.

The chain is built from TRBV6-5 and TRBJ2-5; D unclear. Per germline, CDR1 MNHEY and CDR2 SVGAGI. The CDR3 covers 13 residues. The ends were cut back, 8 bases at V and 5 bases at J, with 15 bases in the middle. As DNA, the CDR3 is TGTGCCAGCTCGGCACAGCCTGGGGAGACCCAGTACTTC. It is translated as CASSAQPGETQYF.

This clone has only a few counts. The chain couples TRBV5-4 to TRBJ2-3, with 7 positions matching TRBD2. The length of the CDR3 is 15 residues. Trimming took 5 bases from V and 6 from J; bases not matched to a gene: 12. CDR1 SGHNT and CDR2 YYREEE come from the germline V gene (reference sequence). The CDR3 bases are TGTGCCAGCAGAAACCGCGGGGCGGGAGAGGATACGCAGTATTTT. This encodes CASRNRGAGEDTQYF.